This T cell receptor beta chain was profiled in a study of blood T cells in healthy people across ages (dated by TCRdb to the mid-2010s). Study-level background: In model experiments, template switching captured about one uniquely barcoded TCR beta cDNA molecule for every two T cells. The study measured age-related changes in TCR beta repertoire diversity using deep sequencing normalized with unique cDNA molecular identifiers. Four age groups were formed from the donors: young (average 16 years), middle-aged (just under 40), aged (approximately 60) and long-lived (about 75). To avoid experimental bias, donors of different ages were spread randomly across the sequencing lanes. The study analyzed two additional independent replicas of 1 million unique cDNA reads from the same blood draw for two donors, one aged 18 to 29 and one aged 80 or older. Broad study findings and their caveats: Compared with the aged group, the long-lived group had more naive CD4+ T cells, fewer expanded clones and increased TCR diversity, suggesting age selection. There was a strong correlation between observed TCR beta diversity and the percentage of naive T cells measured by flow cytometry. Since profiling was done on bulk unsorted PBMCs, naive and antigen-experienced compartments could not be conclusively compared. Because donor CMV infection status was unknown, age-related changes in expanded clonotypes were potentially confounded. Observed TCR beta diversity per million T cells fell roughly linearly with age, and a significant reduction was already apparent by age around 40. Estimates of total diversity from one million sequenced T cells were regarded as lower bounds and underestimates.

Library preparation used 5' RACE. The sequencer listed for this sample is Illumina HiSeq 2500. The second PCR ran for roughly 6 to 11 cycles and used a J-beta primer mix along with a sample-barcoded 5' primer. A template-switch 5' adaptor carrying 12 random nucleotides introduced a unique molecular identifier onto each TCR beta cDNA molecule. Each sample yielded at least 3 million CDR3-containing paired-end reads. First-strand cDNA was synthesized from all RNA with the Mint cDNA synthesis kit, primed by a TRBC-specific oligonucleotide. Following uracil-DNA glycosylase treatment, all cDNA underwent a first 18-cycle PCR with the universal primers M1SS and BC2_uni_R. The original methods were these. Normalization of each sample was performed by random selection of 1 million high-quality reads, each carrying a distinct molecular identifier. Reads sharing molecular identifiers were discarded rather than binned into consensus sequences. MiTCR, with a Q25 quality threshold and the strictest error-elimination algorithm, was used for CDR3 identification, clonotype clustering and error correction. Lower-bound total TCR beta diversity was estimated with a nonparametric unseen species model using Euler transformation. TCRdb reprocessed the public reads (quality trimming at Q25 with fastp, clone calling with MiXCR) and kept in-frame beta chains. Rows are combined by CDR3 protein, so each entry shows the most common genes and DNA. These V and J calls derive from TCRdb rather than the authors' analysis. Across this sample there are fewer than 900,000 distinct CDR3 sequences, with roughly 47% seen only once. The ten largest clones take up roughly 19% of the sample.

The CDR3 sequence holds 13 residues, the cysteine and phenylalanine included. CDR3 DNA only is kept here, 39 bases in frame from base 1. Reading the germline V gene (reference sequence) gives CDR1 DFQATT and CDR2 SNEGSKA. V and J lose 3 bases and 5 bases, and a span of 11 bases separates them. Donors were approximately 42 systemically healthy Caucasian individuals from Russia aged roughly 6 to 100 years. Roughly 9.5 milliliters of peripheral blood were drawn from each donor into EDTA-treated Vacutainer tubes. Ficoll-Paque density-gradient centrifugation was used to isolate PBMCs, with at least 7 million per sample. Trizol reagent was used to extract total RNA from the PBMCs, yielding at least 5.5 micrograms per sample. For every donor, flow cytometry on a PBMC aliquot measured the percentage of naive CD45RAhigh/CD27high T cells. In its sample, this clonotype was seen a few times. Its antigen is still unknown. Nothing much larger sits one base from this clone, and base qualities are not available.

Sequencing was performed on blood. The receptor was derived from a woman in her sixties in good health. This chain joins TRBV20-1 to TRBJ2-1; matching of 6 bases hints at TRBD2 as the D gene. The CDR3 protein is CSARRDFNNEQFF. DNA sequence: TGCAGTGCTAGGCGGGACTTCAACAATGAGCAGTTCTTC.